This passage covers 5 T cell receptor beta chains from one sample sequenced in a study of shared T cell receptors in the human thymus (dated by TCRdb to the early 2020s). Receptor amplification or capture employed the immunoSEQ multiplex PCR assay. Imported from immuneACCESS, the table was reduced by TCRdb to in-frame sequences with V and J called. These copies leave out some clones; in studies compared against another copy, an unresolved V gene accounts for under half, and the cause of the remainder is not known. The table for this sample lists over 65,000 clones; roughly 96% of them were counted only once. Roughly 0.03% of the sample is held by the ten biggest clonotypes. Source material: thymocytes. The source is a human donor.

This chain uses TRBV7-2 with TRBJ2-7, with D tentatively TRBD2 (6 bases). This CDR3 region has 18 residues. Trimming left V 1 base short and J 5 bases short, with 24 bases between. Germline assignment: CDR1 SGHTA and CDR2 FQGNSA. The CDR3 DNA sequence: TGTGCCAGCAGCTTAGTGGGGGGTTTGAGACTCCCCCAACACGAGCAGTACTTC. As protein: CASSLVGGLRLPQHEQYF.

V usage is TRBV19 and J usage is TRBJ2-1; 13 bases are a match to TRBD2. J gave up 0 bases and V 5 bases, and 10 bases lay outside the gene matches. The length of the CDR3 is 19 residues. The germline CDR1 and CDR2 sequences are LNHDA and SQIVND (reference sequence). CDR3: CASSCSGTSGEPSYNEQFF. The CDR3 DNA is TGTGCCAGTAGTTGTTCCGGGACTAGCGGGGAACCCTCCTACAATGAGCAGTTCTTC.

The V call is TRBV18, the J call TRBJ1-2; D is unclear. Germline CDR1 is KGHSH and CDR2 is LQKENI. The V gene lost 3 bases and the J gene lost 4 bases, with 12 bases spanning the gap. This CDR3 has 14 residues. CDR3 region: CASSPGERSYGYTF. The CDR3 bases are TGTGCCAGCTCACCTGGGGAAAGGAGCTATGGCTACACCTTC.

This chain uses TRBV11-2 with TRBJ1-4; D might be TRBD1 (5 bases). Germline CDR1 reads SGHAT; CDR2 reads FQNNGV. V lost 4 bases and J 0 bases, leaving 12 bases between the germline ends. The CDR3 runs 16 residues. This chain's CDR3 is CASSSTRGTTNEKLFF. In DNA form, the CDR3 reads TGTGCCAGCAGCTCCACCCGGGGGACAACTAATGAAAAACTGTTTTTT.

The V gene is TRBV4-3, the J gene TRBJ2-2, with 10 bases matching TRBD2. CDR1 is LGHNA, CDR2 YSLEER, per germline. J lost 3 bases, V lost 1 base, and 5 bases had no gene match. CDR3 length: 17 residues. CDR3 nucleotides: TGCGCCAGCAGCCAAGTTAGCGGGGGGCTATACACCGGGGAGCTGTTTTTT. As protein: CASSQVSGGLYTGELFF.